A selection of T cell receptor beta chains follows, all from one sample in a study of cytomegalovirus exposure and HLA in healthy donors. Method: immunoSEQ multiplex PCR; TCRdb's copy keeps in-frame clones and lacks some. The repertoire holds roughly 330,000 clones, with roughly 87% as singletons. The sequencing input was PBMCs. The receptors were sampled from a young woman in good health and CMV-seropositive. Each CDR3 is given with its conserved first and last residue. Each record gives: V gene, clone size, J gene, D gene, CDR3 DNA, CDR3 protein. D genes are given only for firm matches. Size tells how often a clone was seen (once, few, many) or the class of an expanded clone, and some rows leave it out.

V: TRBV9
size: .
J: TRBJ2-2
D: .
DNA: TGTGCCAGCAGCCCCCGTTCGGGGGCAGTGGACACCGGGGAGCTGTTTTTT
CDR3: CASSPRSGAVDTGELFF

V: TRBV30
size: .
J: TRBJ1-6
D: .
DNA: TGTGCCTGGAGTGTAGGTGGAGTGTACTCACCCCTCCACTTT
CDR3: CAWSVGGVYSPLHF

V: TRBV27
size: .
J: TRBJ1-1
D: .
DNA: TGTGCCAGCAGTTTCCGGAGCCAGGGCAGCGGGAACACTGAAGCTTTCTTT
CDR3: CASSFRSQGSGNTEAFF

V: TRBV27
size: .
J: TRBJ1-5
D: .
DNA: TGTGCCAGCAGTTTCGAAGGGCCCCATCAGCCCCAGCATTTT
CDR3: CASSFEGPHQPQHF

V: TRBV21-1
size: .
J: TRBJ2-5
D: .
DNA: TGTGCCAGCAGCAGGGCGGTGGTTTTGGTAGAGACCCAGTACTTC
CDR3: CASSRAVVLVETQYF

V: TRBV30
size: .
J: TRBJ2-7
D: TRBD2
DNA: TGTGCCTGGAGTGTCGCTAGCGCGGGGGACTACGAGCAGTACTTC
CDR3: CAWSVASAGDYEQYF

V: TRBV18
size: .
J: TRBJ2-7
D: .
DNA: TGTGCCAGCTCACCGTTACAGGATTCCTACGAGCAGTACTTC
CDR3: CASSPLQDSYEQYF

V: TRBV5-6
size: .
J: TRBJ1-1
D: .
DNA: TGTGCCAGCAGCTTGGCTTGGACACAGAGGATGAACACTGAAGCTTTCTTT
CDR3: CASSLAWTQRMNTEAFF

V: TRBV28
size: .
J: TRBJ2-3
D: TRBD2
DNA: TGTGCCAGCAGTTTTGTAGCGGGAAATACGCAGTATTTT
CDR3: CASSFVAGNTQYF

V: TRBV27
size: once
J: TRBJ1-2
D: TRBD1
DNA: TGTGCCAGCAGTTTTGGAGGGGGCGGCTACTATGGCTACACCTTC
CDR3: CASSFGGGGYYGYTF

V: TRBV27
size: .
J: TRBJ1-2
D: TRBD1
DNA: TGTGCCAGCAGCCGGGACAGTGGGGCTACTAACTATGGCTACACCTTC
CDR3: CASSRDSGATNYGYTF

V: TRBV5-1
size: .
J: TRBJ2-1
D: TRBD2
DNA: TGCGCCAGCAGCTTGGCCAACCGGGCGGGAGTCTCCTACAATGAGCAGTTCTTC
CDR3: CASSLANRAGVSYNEQFF

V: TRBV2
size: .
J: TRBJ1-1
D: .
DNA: TGTGCCAGCAGTGAATGGACACGGGAAGCTTTCTTT
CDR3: CASSEWTREAFF

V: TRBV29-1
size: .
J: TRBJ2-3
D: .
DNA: TGCAGCGTTGAACAGGGGACAGATACGCAGTATTTT
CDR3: CSVEQGTDTQYF

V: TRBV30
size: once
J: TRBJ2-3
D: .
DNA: TGTGCCCGAGACGGCCAGTCCACAGATACGCAGTATTTT
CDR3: CARDGQSTDTQYF

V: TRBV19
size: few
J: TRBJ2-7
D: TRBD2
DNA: TGTGCCAGTAGTCCCCTAGCGGGAGGCTCTAACTACGAGCAGTACTTC
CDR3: CASSPLAGGSNYEQYF

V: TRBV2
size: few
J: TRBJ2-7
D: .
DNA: TGTGCCAGCATAAGTCTGCTCCGGGAGCAGTACTTC
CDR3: CASISLLREQYF

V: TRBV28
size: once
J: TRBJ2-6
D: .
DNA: TGTGCCAGCAGGTACTCTGGGGCCAACGTCCTGACTTTC
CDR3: CASRYSGANVLTF

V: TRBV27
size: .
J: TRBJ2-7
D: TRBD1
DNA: TGTGCCAGCAGCGGGACAGGGCGGTACGAGCAGTACTTC
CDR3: CASSGTGRYEQYF

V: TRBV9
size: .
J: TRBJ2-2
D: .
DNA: TGTGCCAGCAGCGTAGTTCTAGGAACCGGGGAGCTGTTTTTT
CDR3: CASSVVLGTGELFF

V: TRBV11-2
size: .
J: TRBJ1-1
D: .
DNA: TGTGCCAGCAGCAGCAGACTACAGGGCGCGAACACTGAAGCTTTCTTT
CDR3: CASSSRLQGANTEAFF

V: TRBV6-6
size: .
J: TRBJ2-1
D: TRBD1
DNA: TGTGCCAGCAGGACGGGACAGTCCTACAATGAGCAGTTCTTC
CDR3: CASRTGQSYNEQFF

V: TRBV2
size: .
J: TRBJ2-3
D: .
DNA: TGTGCCAGCAGCGAGCTCAGGGGCGGCACAGATACGCAGTATTTT
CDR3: CASSELRGGTDTQYF

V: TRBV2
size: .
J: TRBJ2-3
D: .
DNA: TGTGCCAGCACCCGCCAGCCAACTAGCACAGATACGCAGTATTTT
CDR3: CASTRQPTSTDTQYF

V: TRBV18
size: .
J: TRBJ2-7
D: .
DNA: TGTGCCAGCTCACCTGTCGGTGTAGGACCGGGGTGGGAGCAGTACTTC
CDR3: CASSPVGVGPGWEQYF

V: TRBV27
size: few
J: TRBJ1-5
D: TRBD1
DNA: TGTGCCAGCAGACCCGGGACAGGGGGAAGGCTTAGCAATCAGCCCCAGCATTTT
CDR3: CASRPGTGGRLSNQPQHF

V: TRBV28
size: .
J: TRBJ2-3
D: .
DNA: TGTGCCAGCAACGGAGGCCGATGGAGAACAGATACGCAGTATTTT
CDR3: CASNGGRWRTDTQYF

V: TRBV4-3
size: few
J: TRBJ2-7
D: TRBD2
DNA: TGCGCCAGCAGCCAAGATCGGGCTAGCGGGAACTACGAGCAGTACTTC
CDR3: CASSQDRASGNYEQYF

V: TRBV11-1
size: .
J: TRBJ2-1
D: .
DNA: TGTGCCAGCAGCTCCCGGGTAGCCCCACCCAATGAGCAGTTCTTC
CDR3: CASSSRVAPPNEQFF

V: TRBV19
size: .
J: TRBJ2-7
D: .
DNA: TGTGCCAGTAGCGATACAGGCCTCTCCTACGAGCAGTACTTC
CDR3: CASSDTGLSYEQYF

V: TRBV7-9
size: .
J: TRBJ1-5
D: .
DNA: TGTGCCAGCAGCTCCGTGAGTTCGAATCAGCCCCAGCATTTT
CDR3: CASSSVSSNQPQHF

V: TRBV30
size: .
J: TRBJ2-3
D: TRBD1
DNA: TGTGCCTGGAGGGCGGGACAGGGATGGGCAGATACGCAGTATTTT
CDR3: CAWRAGQGWADTQYF

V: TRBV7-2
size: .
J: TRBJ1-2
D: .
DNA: TGTGCCAGCAGCTTAATGGGGGAGGGTCGCTACACCTTC
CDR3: CASSLMGEGRYTF

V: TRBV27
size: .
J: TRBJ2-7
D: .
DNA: TGTGCCAGCAGTTTAAAACAAAGCCGGGAGCAGTACTTC
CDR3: CASSLKQSREQYF

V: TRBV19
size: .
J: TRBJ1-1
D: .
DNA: TGTGCCAGTAGTACGCAGGGTGGGACTGAAGCTTTCTTT
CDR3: CASSTQGGTEAFF

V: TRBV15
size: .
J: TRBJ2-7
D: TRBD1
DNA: TGTGCCACCAGCAGCGGGACAGCCTCCTACGAGCAGTACTTC
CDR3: CATSSGTASYEQYF

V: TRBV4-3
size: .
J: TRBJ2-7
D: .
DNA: TGCGCCAGCAGCCAAACTCAGGGGACCTACGAGCAGTACTTC
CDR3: CASSQTQGTYEQYF